The table lists the clone carrying this T cell receptor beta chain with a count of one. This sample is drawn from a study of technical replicates of blood from a few donors. CDR3 length: 15 residues. V dropped 0 bases and J dropped 5 bases, with 15 bases sitting between them. CDR1 is SGHNT, CDR2 YYREEE, per germline (reference sequence). Data came from immunoSEQ multiplex PCR; TCRdb stores just in-frame clones and leaves some out. The repertoire consists of 65,000 to 80,000 clones, with 95% to 99% occurring once and the leading ten covering approximately 0.2%. The chain has TRBV5-4 and TRBJ2-7; TRBD2 is a possible D gene (7 bases). Sequencing was performed on T cells isolated from PBMCs. This TCR was sampled from a human donor in good health. The CDR3 protein is CASSLVLPGGDEQYF. CDR3 DNA: TGTGCCAGCAGCTTGGTGCTCCCGGGGGGCGACGAGCAGTACTTC.